Each of the 13 T cell receptor beta chains below was sequenced from the same sample in a study of T cells in localized non-small cell lung cancer. TCRdb keeps only in-frame clones here, not all; method: immunoSEQ multiplex PCR. The top ten clones hold approximately 5% of a sample with some 51,000 clones, roughly 88% of them seen once. The starting material was peripheral blood, obtained before any cancer treatment. The receptors were sampled from a woman aged 40-75 years with stage I lung adenocarcinoma.

The chain recombines TRBV7-2 with TRBJ2-7, with no clear D. Trimming removed 2 bases from V and 0 bases from J, with 5 bases in between. CDR3 length: 13 amino acids. Germline CDR1 SGHTA, CDR2 FQGNSA. The DNA for the CDR3 is TGTGCCAGCAGCTTAACAGCCTCCTACGAGCAGTACTTC. Translating it yields CASSLTASYEQYF.

The chain combines TRBV18 with TRBJ2-1, with TRBD2 matching 7 bases. With 0 bases clipped from V and 2 bases from J, the junction kept 1 base outside the gene matches. The CDR3 runs 15 residues. Germline CDR1 KGHSH, CDR2 LQKENI. CDR3 in amino acids: CASSPPRGTYNEQFF. CDR3 nucleotide sequence: TGTGCCAGCTCACCACCGCGGGGGACCTACAATGAGCAGTTCTTC.

The V gene is TRBV4-3, the J gene TRBJ1-6, with a possible D match to TRBD1 (6 bases). The CDR3 covers 16 residues. V dropped 0 bases and J dropped 6 bases, with 12 bases sitting between them. Germline CDR1 and CDR2: LGHNA and YSLEER. The CDR3 DNA is TGCGCCAGCAGCCAAGATCTAGGGGGGCGTAATTCACCCCTCCACTTT. This sequence encodes CASSQDLGGRNSPLHF.

Note on this clone: Germline is not matched at one junction end, which may reflect a read error. The rearrangement links TRBV7-9 to TRBJ2-3; 9 bases agree with TRBD1. Germline V CDR1 and CDR2: SEHNR, FQNEAQ (reference sequence). The CDR3 loop spans 14 amino acids. The CDR3 region has the DNA TGTGCCGGCAGCTTTGGGACAGGGTCAGATACGCAGTATTTT. It yields the protein CAGSFGTGSDTQYF.

The chain combines TRBV6-5 with TRBJ2-7; D not resolved. Germline CDR1 MNHEY, CDR2 SVGAGI. Trimming shortened V by 7 bases and J by 2 bases, and 15 bases separated the two germline ends. The length of the CDR3 is 14 residues. CDR3 loop: CASNPGRGPYEQYF. CDR3 in DNA: TGTGCCAGCAACCCCGGCCGCGGTCCCTACGAGCAGTACTTC.

J is TRBJ2-7 and V is TRBV30; D is unclear. The germline V gene has CDR1 GTSNPN and CDR2 SVGIG (reference sequence). The CDR3 has 12 residues. V was trimmed by 0 bases and J by 6 bases, leaving 9 bases between them. CDR3 loop: CAWSVLGTEQYF. Written as DNA, the CDR3 is TGTGCCTGGAGTGTACTGGGAACCGAGCAGTACTTC.

The genes are TRBV9 and TRBJ2-5, with 10 bases that match TRBD1. J was trimmed by 2 bases and V by 4 bases; bases with no gene match: 5. In germline, CDR1 is SGDLS, CDR2 YYNGEE. The CDR3 contains 15 residues. The CDR3 region is CASSFGQGVQETQYF. CDR3 bases: TGTGCCAGCAGCTTCGGACAGGGGGTACAAGAGACCCAGTACTTC.

The chain recombines TRBV10-3 with TRBJ1-5; no clear D. Germline CDR1 is ENHRY and CDR2 is SYGVKD. The CDR3 loop spans 12 amino acids. The ends were cut back, 8 bases at V and 7 bases at J, with 12 bases in the middle. The CDR3 loop reads CAIGDPGQPQHF. As DNA, the CDR3 is TGTGCCATCGGAGATCCGGGCCAGCCCCAGCATTTT.

The chain has TRBV13 and TRBJ2-7; 9 nucleotides line up with TRBD1. In germline, CDR1 is PRHDT, CDR2 FYEKMQ (reference sequence). The CDR3 totals 16 residues. J gave up 3 bases and V 4 bases, and 10 bases lay outside the gene matches. Here the CDR3 DNA reads TGTGCCAGCAGCTCAAGAGAAGCGGGACAGGGCTACGAGCAGTACTTC. This codes for CASSSREAGQGYEQYF.

This clone was picked up one time. The chain links TRBV19 to TRBJ2-7; 10 positions agree with TRBD1. This CDR3 is 15 amino acids long. Germline V gene lookup returns CDR1 LNHDA and CDR2 SQIVND (reference sequence). V lost 6 bases to trimming and J lost 6 bases; unmatched junction nucleotides: 11. This CDR3 is CASRDRGNLWGEQYF. In DNA, the CDR3 is TGTGCCAGTAGGGACAGGGGGAATCTATGGGGCGAGCAGTACTTC.

This clone has just a few counts. The chain couples TRBV28 to TRBJ1-6; the D gene is possibly TRBD1 (6 bases). The V gene's germline CDR1 is MDHEN and CDR2 SYDVKM. The CDR3 has 14 amino acids. V dropped 7 bases and J dropped 9 bases, with 16 bases sitting between them. The CDR3, as DNA: TGTGCCAGCACCATCGTCGGGGGGGCTTCACCCCTCCACTTT. This gives the protein CASTIVGGASPLHF.

The V call is TRBV4-3, the J call TRBJ1-5; D not certain. This CDR3 region has 15 residues. From germline, CDR1 is LGHNA and CDR2 YSLEER. The V end lost 0 bases, the J end lost 7 bases, and 13 bases lay between the germline ends. The CDR3 nucleotides read TGCGCCAGCAGCCAAGATAGGCGGACGGGGCAGCCCCAGCATTTT. Protein product: CASSQDRRTGQPQHF.

This clone came up once. This sequence joins TRBV5-6 and TRBJ1-5, with D maybe TRBD1 (6 bases). This CDR3 comprises 15 residues. Germline lookup yields CDR1 SGHDT and CDR2 YYEEEE. Trimming took off 2 bases at V and 0 bases at J, with 9 bases between the two ends. The CDR3 is CASSLGQYSNQPQHF. For the CDR3, the DNA is TGTGCCAGCAGCTTAGGACAGTATAGCAATCAGCCCCAGCATTTT.